This TCR beta chain was obtained from a study of siplizumab effects on memory and regulatory T cells. With respect to this clone: Within the sample, other DNA sequences also encode this same CDR3.

Assay used: immunoSEQ multiplex PCR; TCRdb lists only in-frame clones, some missing. The data hold fewer than 120,000 clones, with over 85% observed a single time. V lost 0 bases and J 8 bases, leaving 11 bases between the germline ends. CDR3 size: 13 residues. CDR1 is SGHRS, CDR2 YFSETQ, per germline. The chain uses TRBV5-1 and TRBJ1-1; D ambiguous. Sequencing was carried out using CD4+ T cells sorted from blood. The TCR sequence derives from a human donor in good health. The CDR3 sequence: CASSLDGRTEAFF. DNA of the CDR3: TGCGCCAGCAGCTTGGATGGGCGAACGGAAGCTTTCTTT.